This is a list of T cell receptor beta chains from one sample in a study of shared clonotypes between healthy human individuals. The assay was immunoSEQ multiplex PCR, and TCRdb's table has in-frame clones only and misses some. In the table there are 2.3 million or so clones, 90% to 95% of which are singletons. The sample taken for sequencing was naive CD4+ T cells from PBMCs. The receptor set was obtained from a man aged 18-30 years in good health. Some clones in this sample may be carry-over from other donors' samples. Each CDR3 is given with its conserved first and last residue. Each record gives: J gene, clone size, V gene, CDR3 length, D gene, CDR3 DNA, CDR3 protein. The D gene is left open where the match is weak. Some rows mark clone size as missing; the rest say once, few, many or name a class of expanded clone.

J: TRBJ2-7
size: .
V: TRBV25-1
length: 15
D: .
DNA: TGTGCCAGCAGCGCGACTACAGGTCCCCCCTACGAGCAGTACTTC
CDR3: CASSATTGPPYEQYF

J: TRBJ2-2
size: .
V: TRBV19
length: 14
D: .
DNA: TGTGCCAGTAGTATAGTAGGGCCCACCGGGGAGCTGTTTTTT
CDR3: CASSIVGPTGELFF

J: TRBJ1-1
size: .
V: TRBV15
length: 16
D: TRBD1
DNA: TGTGCCACCAGCAGAGATCCGGGACAGGGGAACACTGAAGCTTTCTTT
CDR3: CATSRDPGQGNTEAFF

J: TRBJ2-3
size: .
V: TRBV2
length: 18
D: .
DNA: TGTGCCAGCGGATACCGGGCCGGTGCCGCAGCTGGGCTAGATACGCAGTATTTT
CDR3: CASGYRAGAAAGLDTQYF

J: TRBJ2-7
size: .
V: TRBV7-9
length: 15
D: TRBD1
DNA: TGTGCCAGCAGCCCAAATCTCGGACAGGGGTACGAGCAGTACTTC
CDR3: CASSPNLGQGYEQYF

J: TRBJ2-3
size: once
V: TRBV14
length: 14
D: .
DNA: TGTGCCAGCACCCGGGGCAGGGCATTCGATACGCAGTATTTT
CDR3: CASTRGRAFDTQYF

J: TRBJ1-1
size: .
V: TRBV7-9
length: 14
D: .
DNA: TGTGCCAGCAGCTTAGCTCGGGGACCGGATGAAGCTTTCTTT
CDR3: CASSLARGPDEAFF

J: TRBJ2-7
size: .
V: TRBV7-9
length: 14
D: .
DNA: TGTGCCAGCAGGGGCCGAACAGGGTACTACGAGCAGTACTTC
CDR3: CASRGRTGYYEQYF

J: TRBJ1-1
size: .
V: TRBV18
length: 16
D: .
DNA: TGTGCCAGCTCACCTCCCGGATCCGCCAGAGGCACTGAAGCTTTCTTT
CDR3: CASSPPGSARGTEAFF

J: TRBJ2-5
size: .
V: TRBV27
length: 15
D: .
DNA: TGTGCCAGCAGGGGAAATACAGGGTTCGGAGAGACCCAGTACTTC
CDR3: CASRGNTGFGETQYF

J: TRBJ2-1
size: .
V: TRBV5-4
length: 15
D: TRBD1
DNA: TGTGCCAGCAGTCGCGGACAGGGTGGGCTCAATGAGCAGTTCTTC
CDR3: CASSRGQGGLNEQFF

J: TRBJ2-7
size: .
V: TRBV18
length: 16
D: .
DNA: TGTGCCAGCTCACCAATACCGGGACAACGGACCCACGAGCAGTACTTC
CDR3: CASSPIPGQRTHEQYF

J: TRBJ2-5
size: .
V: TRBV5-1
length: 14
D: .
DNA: TGCGCCAGCAGCCAGATAGGATCCACGGGGACCCAGTACTTC
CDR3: CASSQIGSTGTQYF

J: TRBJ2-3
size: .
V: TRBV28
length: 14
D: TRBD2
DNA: TGTGCCAGCAACGGGGGGACGGGCACAGATACGCAGTATTTT
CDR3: CASNGGTGTDTQYF

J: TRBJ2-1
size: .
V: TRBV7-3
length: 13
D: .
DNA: TGTGCCAGCAGCCAAGGCTCCTACAATGAGCAGTTCTTC
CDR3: CASSQGSYNEQFF

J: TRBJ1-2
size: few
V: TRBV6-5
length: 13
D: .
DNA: TGTGCCAGCAGGGCTACAGCAAACTATGGCTACACCTTC
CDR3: CASRATANYGYTF

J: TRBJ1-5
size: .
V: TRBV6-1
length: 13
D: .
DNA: TGTGCCAGCAGTGATTTTAGGGGTACGCCCCAGCATTTT
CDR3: CASSDFRGTPQHF

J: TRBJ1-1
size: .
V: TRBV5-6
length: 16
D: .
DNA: TGTGCCAGCAGCCCGTTAACTCGGGGAACGAACACTGAAGCTTTCTTT
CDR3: CASSPLTRGTNTEAFF

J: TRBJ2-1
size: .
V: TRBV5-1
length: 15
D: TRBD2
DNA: TGCGCCAGCAGCTTGGCTGCGGGAGGTGTTAATGAGCAGTTCTTC
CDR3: CASSLAAGGVNEQFF